Listed here are 31 T cell receptor beta chains from one sample, sequenced in a study of blood T cell repertoires in COVID-19. Clones were read by immunoSEQ multiplex PCR, and TCRdb kept only the in-frame ones, dropping some. The sample has roughly 100,000 clones, 91% seen once. Specimen: peripheral blood. All receptors come from a human donor with active COVID-19. The donor label of this sample is uncertain.

The chain employs TRBV7-6 and TRBJ2-7; 7 bases match TRBD1. CDR1 is SGHVS and CDR2 is FNYEAQ in the germline V gene. The CDR3 runs to 15 residues. Trimming cost V 1 base and J 6 bases; bases outside gene matches: 9. The CDR3 loop is CASSLVGGDPSEQYF. As DNA, the CDR3 is TGTGCCAGCAGCTTAGTAGGGGGCGACCCCTCCGAGCAGTACTTC. The full variable domain, rest sourced from reference TRBV7-6 and TRBJ2-7, is GAGVSQSPRYKVTKRGQDVALRCDPISGHVSLYWYRQALGQGPEFLTYFNYEAQQDKSGLPNDRFSAERPEGSISTLTIQRTEQRDSAMYRCASSLVGGDPSEQYFGPGTRLTVT.

The chain combines TRBV7-8 with TRBJ2-1; possibly TRBD2 for D (7 bases). Germline V gene data show CDR1 as SGHVS and CDR2 as FQNEAQ. With 1 base removed from V and 2 bases from J, the gap between germline ends came to 12 bases. This CDR3 comprises 16 residues. The CDR3 region has the DNA TGTGCCAGCAGCTTAGTTGGGGGGGGGCCCTACAATGAGCAGTTCTTC. The encoded protein is CASSLVGGGPYNEQFF.

The V and J genes are TRBV11-2 and TRBJ2-1; 16 nucleotides align to TRBD2. CDR1 SGHAT and CDR2 FQNNGV come from the germline V gene. This CDR3 is 19 amino acids long. V was clipped by 5 bases and J by 8 bases; unmatched bases: 15. CDR3 in DNA: TGTGCCAGCAGCCAACACCGGGGACTAGCGGGGGGGCCTAGGGATGAGCAGTTCTTC. Translation gives CASSQHRGLAGGPRDEQFF.

The gene calls are TRBV5-1 and TRBJ2-1; D possibly corresponds to TRBD1 (6 bases). This CDR3 has 16 residues. Trimming cost V 9 bases and J 4 bases, with 23 bases left between them. From germline, CDR1 is SGHRS and CDR2 YFSETQ. The CDR3 DNA reads as TGCGCCACCGCTCCGCTGCAGGGGATTCCATACAATGAGCAGTTCTTC. Protein product: CATAPLQGIPYNEQFF.

The V and J genes are TRBV27 and TRBJ1-2, with unresolved D. The CDR3 is 14 residues long. The germline gives CDR1 MNHEY, CDR2 SMNVEV (reference sequence). Trimming took off 6 bases at V and 0 bases at J, with 11 bases between the two ends. The chain's CDR3 is CASSHPGANYGYTF. For the CDR3, the DNA is TGTGCCAGCAGCCATCCCGGGGCTAACTATGGCTACACCTTC.

The V gene is TRBV19, the J gene TRBJ1-4; D might be TRBD1 (5 bases). Trimming removed 6 bases from V and 1 base from J, with 12 bases in between. The CDR3 extends over 15 amino acids. Germline CDR1 and CDR2: LNHDA and SQIVND (reference sequence). The CDR3 loop is CASRLRQKTNEKLFF. CDR3 nucleotide sequence: TGTGCCAGTAGGCTTAGACAGAAAACTAATGAAAAACTGTTTTTT.

The rearrangement uses TRBV6-5 and TRBJ2-3; the match to TRBD2 covers 10 bases. This CDR3 is built from 16 residues. J lost 4 bases, V lost 2 bases, and 6 bases had no gene match. Germline-derived CDR1 and CDR2 are MNHEY and SVGAGI. CDR3: CASSYVGLAGADTQYF. CDR3 coding DNA: TGTGCCAGCAGTTACGTAGGGCTAGCGGGGGCAGATACGCAGTATTTT.

The chain uses TRBV5-1 and TRBJ1-4; D ambiguous. The germline V gene has CDR1 SGHRS and CDR2 YFSETQ. CDR3 length: 14 amino acids. Trimming cost V 0 bases and J 7 bases, with 10 bases left between them. The CDR3 here is CASSLEGEGEKLFF. The CDR3 coding sequence is TGCGCCAGCAGCTTGGAGGGTGAGGGTGAAAAACTGTTTTTT. The complete variable domain, with remaining parts taken from reference TRBV5-1 and TRBJ1-4, reads KAGVTQTPRYLIKTRGQQVTLSCSPISGHRSVSWYQQTPGQGLQFLFEYFSETQRNKGNFPGRFSGRQFSNSRSEMNVSTLELGDSALYLCASSLEGEGEKLFFGSGTQLSVL.

The chain has TRBV4-1 and TRBJ2-7; the D is unclear. From germline, CDR1 is MGHRA and CDR2 YSYEKL. Deletions cut 1 base from V and 0 bases from J, with 13 bases between. This CDR3 has 16 residues. The CDR3 protein is CASSQASGSSSYEQYF. DNA of the CDR3: TGCGCCAGCAGCCAAGCATCCGGGTCTAGCTCCTACGAGCAGTACTTC.

The CDR3 is CASSQGQGPIYEQYF. CDR3 in DNA: TGCGCCAGCAGCCAAGGACAGGGCCCCATCTACGAGCAGTACTTC. The genes are TRBV4-1 and TRBJ2-7, with TRBD1 matching over 7 bases. This CDR3 is built from 15 residues. After removal of 1 base from V and 3 bases from J, the junction contained 6 bases not matched to a gene. Germline CDR1 MGHRA, CDR2 YSYEKL.

This chain uses TRBV20-1 with TRBJ1-5, with 7 positions matching TRBD1. This CDR3 spans 16 amino acids. Trimming cost V 3 bases and J 8 bases; bases outside gene matches: 16. Germline-derived CDR1 and CDR2 are DFQATT and SNEGSKA (reference sequence). CDR3 nucleotide sequence: TGCAGTGCTAGTAGATTGTGGGACAGCAATAGCAAGCCCCAGCATTTT. It translates to CSASRLWDSNSKPQHF.

V and J are TRBV19 and TRBJ1-3; 7 bases are shared with TRBD1. CDR1 and CDR2 from the germline V gene are LNHDA and SQIVND (reference sequence). With 7 bases clipped from V and 1 base from J, the junction kept 7 bases outside the gene matches. This CDR3 comprises 15 residues. As DNA, the CDR3 is TGTGCCAGTACCCTGGACAGGACGTCTGGAAACACCATATATTTT. Translated: CASTLDRTSGNTIYF.

The V call is TRBV2, the J call TRBJ2-5; the D gene is possibly TRBD2 (7 bases). Germline V CDR1 and CDR2: SNHLY, FYNNEI. This CDR3 has 13 residues. Trimming left V 2 bases short and J 5 bases short, with 9 bases between. The CDR3 region has the DNA TGTGCCAGCAGTGAAAGGGGGGGGGAGACCCAGTACTTC. Protein: CASSERGGETQYF.

This CDR3 is CASSTNQGQGAEAFF. The CDR3 DNA sequence: TGTGCCAGCAGTACGAACCAGGGGCAAGGGGCTGAAGCTTTCTTT. The chain has TRBV28 and TRBJ1-1, with D possibly TRBD1 on 6 matching bases. The germline V gene encodes CDR1 MDHEN and CDR2 SYDVKM. The CDR3 spans 15 residues. Trimming took off 5 bases at V and 6 bases at J, with 19 bases between the two ends.

The chain links TRBV6-5 to TRBJ2-4, with 9 bases identical to TRBD1. The CDR3 contains 15 residues. V lost 6 bases and J lost 2; bases outside the gene matches: 5. Looked up from germline, CDR1 is MNHEY and CDR2 is SVGAGI. CDR3 coding DNA: TGTGCCAGCAGCCTGACAGGGGGGACCAAAAACATTCAGTACTTC. Its translation: CASSLTGGTKNIQYF.

The chain couples TRBV28 to TRBJ2-7, with a possible D match to TRBD2 (5 bases). Germline loops: CDR1 MDHEN, CDR2 SYDVKM. The CDR3 extends over 14 amino acids. The V and J ends lost 3 bases and 2 bases respectively, with 11 bases between them. CDR3 coding DNA: TGTGCCAGCAGTTTCCGAGGGTTTGCCTACGAGCAGTACTTC. This gives the protein CASSFRGFAYEQYF.

The chain uses TRBV19 and TRBJ1-1; 8 nucleotides match TRBD1. Looked up from germline, CDR1 is LNHDA and CDR2 is SQIVND (reference sequence). This CDR3 is 13 amino acids long. With 5 bases clipped from V and 13 bases from J, the junction kept 12 bases outside the gene matches. The CDR3 sequence is CASSLDRDKDRFF. CDR3 nucleotides: TGTGCCAGTAGTCTGGACAGGGATAAGGACCGTTTCTTT. Based on the CDR3 plus reference TRBV19 and TRBJ1-1, the full variable domain is DGGITQSPKYLFRKEGQNVTLSCEQNLNHDAMYWYRQDPGQGLRLIYYSQIVNDFQKGDIAEGYSVSREKKESFPLTVTSAQKNPTAFYLCASSLDRDKDRFFGQGTRLTVV.

This clone was detected only once. CDR3 bases: TGCGCCAGCAGAGGTGACAGGGGTCCCTCCCACACAGATACGCAGTATTTT. Its translation: CASRGDRGPSHTDTQYF. The chain couples TRBV10-1 to TRBJ2-3; 8 bases map to TRBD1. J was trimmed by 2 bases and V by 6 bases; bases with no gene match: 13. The V gene's germline CDR1 is WNHNN and CDR2 SYGVQD (reference sequence). The CDR3 is 17 residues long.

The chain couples TRBV4-1 to TRBJ2-7; perhaps TRBD2 as D (6 bases). Germline V gene lookup returns CDR1 MGHRA and CDR2 YSYEKL. V lost 4 bases and J 1 base, leaving 11 bases between the germline ends. This CDR3 comprises 14 residues. CDR3 sequence (DNA): TGCGCCAGCAGCCCCGCGGAGGGGTCCTACGAGCAGTACTTC. Amino acid sequence: CASSPAEGSYEQYF.

The V and J genes are TRBV7-2 and TRBJ2-1; 7 positions match TRBD2. This CDR3 region has 17 residues. The germline V gene has CDR1 SGHTA and CDR2 FQGNSA. Germline trimming cut 5 bases from V and 8 bases from J; bases unmatched to any gene: 18. CDR3 coding DNA: TGTGCCAGCAGCAAGTCGAAATTTTCGTCACGGGGGGATGAGCAGTTCTTC. Amino acid sequence: CASSKSKFSSRGDEQFF. The full variable domain, its missing parts supplied by reference TRBV7-2 and TRBJ2-1, is GAGVSQSPSNKVTEKGKDVELRCDPISGHTALYWYRQSLGQGLEFLIYFQGNSAPDKSGLPSDRFSAERTGGSVSTLTIQRTQQEDSAVYLCASSKSKFSSRGDEQFFGPGTRLTVL.

The chain recombines TRBV5-6 with TRBJ2-2, with a weak D call TRBD2 (5 bases). Germline V lookup: CDR1 SGHDT, CDR2 YYEEEE. V lost 2 bases, J lost 2 bases, and 16 bases lay in between. CDR3 length: 17 residues. The DNA for the CDR3 is TGTGCCAGCAGCTTCTTAACGGACTTAATAAACACCGGGGAGCTGTTTTTT. Its protein product is CASSFLTDLINTGELFF.

The chain carries TRBV27 and TRBJ2-7; D is perhaps TRBD2 (6 bases). V lost 4 bases to trimming and J lost 6 bases, with 16 bases between them. This CDR3 region has 14 residues. Looked up from germline, CDR1 is MNHEY and CDR2 is SMNVEV (reference sequence). The DNA of the CDR3 is TGTGCCAGCAGTTCGCCGGGGGTGGTCTCCGAGCAGTACTTC. Residues: CASSSPGVVSEQYF.

V is TRBV10-3 and J is TRBJ1-3; D may be TRBD1 (5 bases). Germline V gene lookup returns CDR1 ENHRY and CDR2 SYGVKD. The CDR3 covers 13 residues. Trimming pared 4 bases from V and 3 bases from J, leaving 7 bases between. The CDR3 nucleotides are TGTGCCATCAGTGCCGGGGGTGGAAACACCATATATTTT. Translating gives CAISAGGGNTIYF.

The chain recombines TRBV28 with TRBJ1-6, with D possibly matching TRBD1 (6 bases). Looked up from germline, CDR1 is MDHEN and CDR2 is SYDVKM. CDR3 length: 15 amino acids. Trimming left V 7 bases short and J 4 bases short, with 14 bases between. The CDR3 DNA follows: TGTGCCAGCAAACTTCAGACAGGTTATAATTCACCCCTCCACTTT. Translated, it gives CASKLQTGYNSPLHF.

V and J are TRBV7-7 and TRBJ1-2, with D tentatively TRBD1 (5 bases). Between the trimmed V and J ends, which lost 6 bases and 8 bases, there was a span of 16 bases. Germline V gives CDR1 SSHAT, CDR2 FNYEAQ (reference sequence). The CDR3 spans 13 residues. In DNA form, the CDR3 reads TGTGCCAGCAGTTCGACGCAGGGTGGCGGCTACACCTTC. It yields the protein CASSSTQGGGYTF. Combining the CDR3 with reference TRBV7-7 and TRBJ1-2 gives the whole variable domain GAGVSQSPRYKVTKRGQDVTLRCDPISSHATLYWYQQALGQGPEFLTYFNYEAQPDKSGLPSDRFSAERPEGSISTLTIQRTEQRDSAMYRCASSSTQGGGYTFGSGTRLTVV.

This chain joins TRBV20-1 and TRBJ2-7; D is unresolved. The ends were cut back, 6 bases at V and 4 bases at J, with 10 bases in the middle. The CDR3 runs 11 residues. CDR1 is DFQATT and CDR2 is SNEGSKA in the germline V gene (reference sequence). CDR3 residues: CSAEARYEQYF. Here the CDR3 DNA reads TGCAGTGCGGAAGCTAGGTACGAGCAGTACTTC.

This rearrangement joins TRBV6-2 or TRBV6-3 to TRBJ2-7; tentatively, D is TRBD2 (5 bases). Trimming pared 0 bases from V and 3 bases from J, leaving 9 bases between. The germline V gene encodes CDR1 MNHEY and CDR2 SVGEGT. This CDR3 spans 14 amino acids. The CDR3, as DNA: TGTGCCAGCAGTTACTCCGGAGCGGACTACGAGCAGTACTTC. This translates into CASSYSGADYEQYF.

The chain employs TRBV10-3 and TRBJ2-5; 9 bases agree with TRBD2. The CDR3 is made up of 15 amino acids. Germline V gives CDR1 ENHRY, CDR2 SYGVKD. Unmatched junction bases numbered 12, after V lost 8 bases and J lost 5 bases. The CDR3 loop is CAIRGAGGPLETQYF. The CDR3 DNA reads as TGTGCCATCCGTGGGGCGGGGGGGCCTCTGGAGACCCAGTACTTC.

This chain joins TRBV4-1 and TRBJ2-3, with 14 bases identical to TRBD2. In germline, CDR1 is MGHRA, CDR2 YSYEKL. This CDR3 contains 17 residues. Trimming at V came to 2 bases and at J to 2 bases, leaving 3 bases not matched to a gene. CDR3 nucleotides: TGCGCCAGCAGCCAACGGACTAGCGGGGGGATCACAGATACGCAGTATTTT. Its translation: CASSQRTSGGITDTQYF.

V and J are TRBV12-3 or TRBV12-4 and TRBJ1-1; possible D gene TRBD1, 5 bases. V lost 3 bases and J lost 3, with 8 bases in between. The CDR3 spans 13 residues. CDR3 residues: CASSFGGDTEAFF. CDR3 nucleotides: TGTGCCAGCAGTTTTGGGGGGGACACTGAAGCTTTCTTT.

The CDR3 spells CASSDGQGVGTQYF. The DNA for the CDR3 is TGTGCCAGCAGTGACGGACAGGGGGTGGGGACCCAGTACTTC. This chain uses TRBV2 with TRBJ2-5, with 10 bases identical to TRBD1. The CDR3 extends over 14 amino acids. CDR1 and CDR2 from the germline V gene are SNHLY and FYNNEI. Trimming at V came to 3 bases and at J to 7 bases, leaving 5 bases not matched to a gene.